These 10 T cell receptor beta chains share one sample of origin, sequenced in a study of shared clonotypes between healthy human individuals. The method was immunoSEQ multiplex PCR; TCRdb's version includes in-frame clones alone and lacks a portion of them. Of around 600,000 clones in the sample, 85% to 95% were seen once. Naive CD8 cells lacked CD45RO and underwent positive selection for CCR7, leaving out terminally differentiated effector memory CD45RA+ cells. The sequenced sample consisted of naive CD8+ T cells sorted from blood. All receptors come from a woman aged 25 to 39 in good health.

This chain links TRBV13 with TRBJ2-7, with D maybe TRBD2 (5 bases). This CDR3 comprises 12 residues. V was cut by 5 bases and J by 6 bases, with 11 bases left in between. The germline gives CDR1 PRHDT, CDR2 FYEKMQ (reference sequence). Written as DNA, the CDR3 is TGTGCCAGCAGCCTCAGAGGGCCCGAGCAGTACTTC. It encodes CASSLRGPEQYF.

Of note for this clone: Other DNA sequences of this sample code for an identical CDR3. V usage is TRBV18 and J usage is TRBJ2-7, with D perhaps matching TRBD1 or TRBD2 (6 bases each). CDR1 and CDR2 from the germline V gene are KGHSH and LQKENI. The germline V and J ends were trimmed by 4 bases and 7 bases, with 8 bases remaining between them. The CDR3 is made up of 11 amino acids. This chain's CDR3 is CASSLGGEQYF. The CDR3 DNA reads TGTGCCAGCTCACTAGGGGGGGAGCAGTACTTC.

The rearrangement links TRBV27 to TRBJ2-3; D is undetermined. From germline, CDR1 is MNHEY and CDR2 SMNVEV (reference sequence). V lost 6 bases, J lost 6 bases, and 7 bases lay in between. The length of the CDR3 is 11 residues. The CDR3 DNA reads TGTGCCAGCAGATCCATTGATACGCAGTATTTT. This encodes CASRSIDTQYF.

The chain carries TRBV6-6 and TRBJ1-4; the D gene is possibly TRBD1 (6 bases). The CDR3 has 14 residues. Trimming removed 8 bases from V and 8 bases from J, with 18 bases in between. Per germline, CDR1 MNHNY and CDR2 SVGAGI (reference sequence). Here the CDR3 reads CASQLSGAGEKLFF. As DNA, the CDR3 is TGTGCCAGCCAGTTATCGGGGGCGGGAGAAAAACTGTTTTTT.

The rearrangement links TRBV5-6 to TRBJ1-1; 10 bases line up with TRBD1. Losses at the gene ends were 2 bases for V and 4 bases for J; bases not matched to a gene: 2. The germline CDR1 and CDR2 sequences are SGHDT and YYEEEE. CDR3 size: 14 residues. CDR3 nucleotides: TGTGCCAGCAGCTTTCGGGACAGGGGCACTGAAGCTTTCTTT. Protein sequence: CASSFRDRGTEAFF.

The chain employs TRBV28 and TRBJ2-7, with 10 bases matching TRBD2. The germline V gene encodes CDR1 MDHEN and CDR2 SYDVKM. Trimming took 11 bases from V and 0 from J; bases not matched to a gene: 4. The CDR3 has 13 residues. The CDR3 DNA follows: TGTGCCGGAGGGACTAGCGACTCCTACGAGCAGTACTTC. It is translated as CAGGTSDSYEQYF.

The chain is built from TRBV6-6 and TRBJ1-4; weak D call: TRBD1 (5 bases). CDR1 is MNHNY and CDR2 is SVGAGI in the germline V gene (reference sequence). CDR3 size: 15 residues. V lost 5 bases to trimming and J lost 8 bases, with 18 bases between them. Written as DNA, the CDR3 is TGTGCCAGCAGTCCAACCGACACGGGGGACGAAAAACTGTTTTTT. Protein product: CASSPTDTGDEKLFF.

The V and J genes are TRBV27 and TRBJ2-7, with TRBD1 identical over 8 bases. Unmatched junction bases numbered 3, after V lost 8 bases and J lost 0 bases. This CDR3 contains 13 residues. CDR1 is MNHEY, CDR2 SMNVEV, per germline (reference sequence). Here the CDR3 reads CASVDRDSYEQYF. CDR3 in DNA: TGTGCCAGCGTGGACAGGGACTCCTACGAGCAGTACTTC.

This clone was seen a few times. Other nucleotide sequences from this sample produce the same CDR3. V usage is TRBV2 and J usage is TRBJ1-1; TRBD1 is a possible D gene (5 bases). There are 14 residues in the CDR3. Trimming cost V 2 bases and J 4 bases, with 11 bases left between them. Germline CDR1 SNHLY, CDR2 FYNNEI. The DNA of the CDR3 is TGTGCCAGCAGTGAATGGCAGGGAGGCACTGAAGCTTTCTTT. Translated: CASSEWQGGTEAFF.

CDR3 DNA: TGTGCCAGTAGTGGCGGGACTAGCGGGACCTCATACTCCTACGAGCAGTACTTC. Translating it yields CASSGGTSGTSYSYEQYF. The chain employs TRBV19 and TRBJ2-7; the match to TRBD2 covers 13 bases. The CDR3 has 18 amino acids. V trimming: 5 bases; J trimming: 0 bases; junction bases outside the gene matches: 10. The germline V gene encodes CDR1 LNHDA and CDR2 SQIVND (reference sequence). The full variable domain, with the rest looked up from reference TRBV19 and TRBJ2-7, is DGGITQSPKYLFRKEGQNVTLSCEQNLNHDAMYWYRQDPGQGLRLIYYSQIVNDFQKGDIAEGYSVSREKKESFPLTVTSAQKNPTAFYLCASSGGTSGTSYSYEQYFGPGTRLTVT.